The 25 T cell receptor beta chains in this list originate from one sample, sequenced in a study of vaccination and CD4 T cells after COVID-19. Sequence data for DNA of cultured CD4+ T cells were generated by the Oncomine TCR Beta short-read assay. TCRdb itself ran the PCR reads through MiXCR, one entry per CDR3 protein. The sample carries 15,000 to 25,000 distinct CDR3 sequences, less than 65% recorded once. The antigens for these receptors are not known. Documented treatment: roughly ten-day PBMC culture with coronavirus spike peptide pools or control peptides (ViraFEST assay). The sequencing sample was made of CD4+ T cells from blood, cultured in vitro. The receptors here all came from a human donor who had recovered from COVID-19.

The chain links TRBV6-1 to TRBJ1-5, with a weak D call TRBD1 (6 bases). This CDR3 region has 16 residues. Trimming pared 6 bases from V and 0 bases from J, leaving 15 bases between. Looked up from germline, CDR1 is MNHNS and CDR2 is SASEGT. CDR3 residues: CASSWTEVRSNQPQHF. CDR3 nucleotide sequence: TGTGCCAGCAGCTGGACAGAAGTGCGTAGCAATCAGCCCCAGCATTTT.

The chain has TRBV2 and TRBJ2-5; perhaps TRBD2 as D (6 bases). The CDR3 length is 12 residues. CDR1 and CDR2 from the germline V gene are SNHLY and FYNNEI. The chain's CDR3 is CAGGRGQETQYF. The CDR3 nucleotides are TGTGCGGGGGGACGCGGACAAGAGACCCAGTACTTC.

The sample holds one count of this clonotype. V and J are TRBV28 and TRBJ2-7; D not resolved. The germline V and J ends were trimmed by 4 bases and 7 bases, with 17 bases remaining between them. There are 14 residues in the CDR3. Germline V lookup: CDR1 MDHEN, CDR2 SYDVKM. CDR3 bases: TGTGCCAGCAGTTGGGCAACGGATCCTACTGAGCAGTACTTC. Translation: CASSWATDPTEQYF.

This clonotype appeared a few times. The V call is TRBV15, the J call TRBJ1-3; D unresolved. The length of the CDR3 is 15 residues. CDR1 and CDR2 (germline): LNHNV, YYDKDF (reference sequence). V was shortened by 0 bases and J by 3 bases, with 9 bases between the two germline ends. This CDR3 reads CATSRDPGLGNTIYF. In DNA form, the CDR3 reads TGTGCCACCAGCAGAGATCCGGGCCTTGGAAACACCATATATTTT.

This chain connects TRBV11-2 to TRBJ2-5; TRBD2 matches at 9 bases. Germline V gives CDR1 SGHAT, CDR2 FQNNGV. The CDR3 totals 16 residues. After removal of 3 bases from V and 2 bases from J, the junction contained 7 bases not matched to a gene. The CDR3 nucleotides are TGTGCCAGCAGCTTGGGTCGACTAGCGGTACAAGAGACCCAGTACTTC. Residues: CASSLGRLAVQETQYF.

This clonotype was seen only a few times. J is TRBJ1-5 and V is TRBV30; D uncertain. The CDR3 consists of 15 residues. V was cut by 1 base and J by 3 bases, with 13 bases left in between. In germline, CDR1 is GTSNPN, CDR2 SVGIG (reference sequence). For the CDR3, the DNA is TGTGCCTGGAGTGAGGCAGCTATTGCCAATCAGCCCCAGCATTTT. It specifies CAWSEAAIANQPQHF. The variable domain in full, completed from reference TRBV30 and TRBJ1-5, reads SQTIHQWPATLVQPVGSPLSLECTVEGTSNPNLYWYRQAAGRGLQLLFYSVGIGQISSEVPQNLSASRPQDRQFILSSKKLLLSDSGFYLCAWSEAAIANQPQHFGDGTRLSIL.

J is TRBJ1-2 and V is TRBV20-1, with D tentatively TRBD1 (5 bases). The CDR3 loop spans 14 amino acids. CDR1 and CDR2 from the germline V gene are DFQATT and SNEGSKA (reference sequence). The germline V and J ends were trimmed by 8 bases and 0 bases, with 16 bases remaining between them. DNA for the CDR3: TGCAGTACAATAAGGGGACCAGCTAACTATGGCTACACCTTC. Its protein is CSTIRGPANYGYTF.

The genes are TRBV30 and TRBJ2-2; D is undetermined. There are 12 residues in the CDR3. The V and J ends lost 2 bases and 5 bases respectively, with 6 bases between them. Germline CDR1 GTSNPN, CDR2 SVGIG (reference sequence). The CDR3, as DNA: TGTGCCTGGAGTCCAAGGACCGGGGAGCTGTTTTTT. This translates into CAWSPRTGELFF. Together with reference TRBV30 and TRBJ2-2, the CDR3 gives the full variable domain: SQTIHQWPATLVQPVGSPLSLECTVEGTSNPNLYWYRQAAGRGLQLLFYSVGIGQISSEVPQNLSASRPQDRQFILSSKKLLLSDSGFYLCAWSPRTGELFFGEGSRLTVL.

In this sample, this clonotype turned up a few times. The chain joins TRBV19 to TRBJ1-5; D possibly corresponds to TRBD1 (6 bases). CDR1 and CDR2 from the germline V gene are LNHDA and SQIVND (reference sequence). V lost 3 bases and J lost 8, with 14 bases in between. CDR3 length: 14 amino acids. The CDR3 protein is CASSMVQGLKPQHF. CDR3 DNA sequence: TGTGCCAGTAGTATGGTGCAGGGGCTAAAGCCCCAGCATTTT.

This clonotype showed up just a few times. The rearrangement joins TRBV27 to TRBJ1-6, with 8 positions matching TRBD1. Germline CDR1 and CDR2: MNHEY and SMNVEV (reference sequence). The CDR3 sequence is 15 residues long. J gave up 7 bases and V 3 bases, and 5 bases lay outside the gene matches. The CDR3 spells CASSFQGAFNSPLHF. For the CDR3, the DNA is TGTGCCAGCAGTTTTCAGGGGGCTTTCAATTCACCCCTCCACTTT.

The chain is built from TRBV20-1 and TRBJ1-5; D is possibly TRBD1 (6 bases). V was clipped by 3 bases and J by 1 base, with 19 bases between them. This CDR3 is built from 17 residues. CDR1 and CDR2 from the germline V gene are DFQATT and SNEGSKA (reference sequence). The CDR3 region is CSASVPGGRGSNQPQHF. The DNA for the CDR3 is TGCAGTGCTAGTGTACCGGGGGGCCGGGGGAGCAATCAGCCCCAGCATTTT.

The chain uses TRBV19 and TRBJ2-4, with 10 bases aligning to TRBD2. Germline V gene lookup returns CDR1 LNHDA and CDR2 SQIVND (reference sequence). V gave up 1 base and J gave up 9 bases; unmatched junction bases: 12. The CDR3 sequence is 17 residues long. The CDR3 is CASSIGASGGNSPIQYF. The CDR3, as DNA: TGTGCCAGTAGTATAGGAGCTAGCGGGGGCAACTCCCCCATTCAGTACTTC.

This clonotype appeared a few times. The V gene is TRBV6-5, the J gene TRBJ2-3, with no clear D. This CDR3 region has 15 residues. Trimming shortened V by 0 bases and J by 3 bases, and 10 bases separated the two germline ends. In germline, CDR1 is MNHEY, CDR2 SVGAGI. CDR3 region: CASSYSIGVTDTQYF. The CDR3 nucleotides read TGTGCCAGCAGTTACTCGATTGGGGTAACAGATACGCAGTATTTT.

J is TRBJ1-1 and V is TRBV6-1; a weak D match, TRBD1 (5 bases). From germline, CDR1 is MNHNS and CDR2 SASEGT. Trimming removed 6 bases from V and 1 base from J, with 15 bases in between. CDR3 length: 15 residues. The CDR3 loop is CASRATDTSNTEAFF. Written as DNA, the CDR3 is TGTGCCAGCAGAGCTACGGACACTTCGAACACTGAAGCTTTCTTT.

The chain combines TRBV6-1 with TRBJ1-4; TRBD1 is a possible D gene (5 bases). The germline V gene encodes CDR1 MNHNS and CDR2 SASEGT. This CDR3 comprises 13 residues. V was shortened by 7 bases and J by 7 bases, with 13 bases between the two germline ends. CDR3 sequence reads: CASNPSTGEKLFF. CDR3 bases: TGTGCCAGCAACCCCTCAACAGGTGAAAAACTGTTTTTT.

The CDR3 region is CASSNGPFGNQPQHF. CDR3 bases: TGTGCCAGTAGTAATGGACCCTTCGGCAATCAGCCCCAGCATTTT. The chain recombines TRBV19 with TRBJ1-5; D is unresolved. V lost 4 bases and J lost 2, with 12 bases in between. The CDR3 spans 15 residues. The germline V gene encodes CDR1 LNHDA and CDR2 SQIVND (reference sequence).

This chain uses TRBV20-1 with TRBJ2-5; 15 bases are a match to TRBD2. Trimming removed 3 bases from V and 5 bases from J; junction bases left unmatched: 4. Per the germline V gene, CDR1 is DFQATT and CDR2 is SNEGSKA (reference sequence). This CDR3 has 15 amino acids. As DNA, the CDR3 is TGCAGTGCTAGGAGGACTAGCGGGAGGGGGGAGACCCAGTACTTC. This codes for CSARRTSGRGETQYF.

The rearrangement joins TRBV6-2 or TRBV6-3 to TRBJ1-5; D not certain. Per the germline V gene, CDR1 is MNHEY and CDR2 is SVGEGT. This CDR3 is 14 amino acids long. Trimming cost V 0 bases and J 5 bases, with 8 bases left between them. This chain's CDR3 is CASSYSSLDQPQHF. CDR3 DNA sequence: TGTGCCAGCAGTTACTCTAGCTTAGATCAGCCCCAGCATTTT.

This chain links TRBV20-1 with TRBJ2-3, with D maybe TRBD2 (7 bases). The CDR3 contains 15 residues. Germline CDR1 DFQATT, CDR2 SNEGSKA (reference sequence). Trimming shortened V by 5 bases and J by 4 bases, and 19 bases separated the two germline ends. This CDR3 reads CSAGDLKGGPDTQYF. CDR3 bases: TGCAGTGCTGGCGACCTTAAGGGGGGGCCAGATACGCAGTATTTT.

The CDR3, as DNA: TGTGCCAGCAGCCCCTCCGGGGGAGTCCGCTCCTATAATTCACCCCTCCACTTT. Translation: CASSPSGGVRSYNSPLHF. The genes are TRBV7-6 and TRBJ1-6; possible D gene TRBD1, 5 bases. The length of the CDR3 is 18 residues. Germline CDR1 is SGHVS and CDR2 is FNYEAQ. Trimming cost V 5 bases and J 0 bases, with 17 bases left between them.

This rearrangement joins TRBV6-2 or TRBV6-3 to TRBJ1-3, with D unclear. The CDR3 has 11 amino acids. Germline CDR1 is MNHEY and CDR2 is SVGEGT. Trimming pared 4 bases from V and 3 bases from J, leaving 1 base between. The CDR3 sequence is CASSFGNTIYF. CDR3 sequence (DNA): TGTGCCAGCAGTTTTGGAAACACCATATATTTT.

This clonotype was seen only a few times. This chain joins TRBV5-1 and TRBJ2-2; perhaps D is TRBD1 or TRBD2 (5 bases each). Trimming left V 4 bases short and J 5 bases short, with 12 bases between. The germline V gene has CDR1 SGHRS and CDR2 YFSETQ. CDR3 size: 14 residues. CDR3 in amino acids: CASSGTPGTGELFF. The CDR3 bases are TGCGCCAGCAGCGGGACGCCGGGTACCGGGGAGCTGTTTTTT.

CDR3 bases: TGTGCCAGCACCGATACGTCCGGAGGAAATCAGCCCCAGCATTTT. Encoded protein: CASTDTSGGNQPQHF. The chain recombines TRBV6-2 or TRBV6-3 with TRBJ1-5; D gene ambiguous. The V and J ends lost 7 bases and 4 bases respectively, with 17 bases between them. CDR3 length: 15 amino acids. Germline values: CDR1 MNHEY, CDR2 SVGEGT.

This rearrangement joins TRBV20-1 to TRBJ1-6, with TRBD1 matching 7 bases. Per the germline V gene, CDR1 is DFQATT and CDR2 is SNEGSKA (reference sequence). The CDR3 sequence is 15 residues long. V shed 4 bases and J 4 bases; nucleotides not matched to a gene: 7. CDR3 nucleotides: TGCAGTGCTACCCTGGGACAGTCTTATAATTCACCCCTCCACTTT. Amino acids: CSATLGQSYNSPLHF.

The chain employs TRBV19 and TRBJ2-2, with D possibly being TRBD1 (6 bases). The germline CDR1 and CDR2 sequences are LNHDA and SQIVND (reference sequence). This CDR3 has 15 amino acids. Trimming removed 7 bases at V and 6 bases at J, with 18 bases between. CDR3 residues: CASTGAQGYSGELFF. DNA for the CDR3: TGTGCCAGTACAGGTGCACAGGGTTATTCCGGGGAGCTGTTTTTT.